These T cell receptor beta chains were read from a single sample in a study of blood T cells in healthy people across ages. TCRdb processed the 5' RACE reads anew with MiXCR; each CDR3 protein has one entry. The data hold 750,000 to 950,000 distinct CDR3 sequences, with 25% to 30% observed a single time. This sample was shared with a second study, whose subject was T cells of mothers and their children.

The source material was blood. The receptors were sampled from a middle-aged woman in good health. The CDR3 runs from the conserved cysteine through the conserved F or W. The size field is filled for only some rows; it gives once, few, many or a size class.

clone_size,j_call,v_call,cdr3_length,cdr3_aa
NA,TRBJ2-5,TRBV5-1,15,CASSSGDRYQETHYF
many,TRBJ2-7,TRBV29-1,12,CSVVPFGYEQYF
few,TRBJ2-3,TRBV24-1,17,CATSDLGSSSGVYTQYF
few,TRBJ2-7,TRBV27,15,CASGSLAGLDYEQYF
few,TRBJ2-1,TRBV9,14,CASSVEVAGNEQFF
many,TRBJ2-1,TRBV6-5,15,CASRQRGVGYNEQFF
NA,TRBJ1-1,TRBV20-1,14,CSAREGGRGTEAFF
NA,TRBJ2-6,TRBV12-3/TRBV12-4,17,CASSLRGSSSGANVLTF
NA,TRBJ2-7,TRBV10-3,13,CAIMGGSSYEQYF
few,TRBJ1-5,TRBV7-2,15,CASSLEQGKGQPQHF
many,TRBJ2-3,TRBV13,15,CASSFSGGLTDTQYF
many,TRBJ1-1,TRBV7-2,13,CASSSSVNTEAFF
NA,TRBJ2-7,TRBV15,15,CATSREEKDFYEQDF
few,TRBJ2-3,TRBV7-3,16,CASSGGGTSRPDTQYF
few,TRBJ2-1,TRBV29-1,14,CSVDPSGGANEQFF
NA,TRBJ1-2,TRBV18,12,CASSPGREGYTF
NA,TRBJ1-1,TRBV3-1,14,CASSLKQLNTEAFF
few,NA,TRBV29-1,15,CSVVPLAGIQETQFF
once,TRBJ2-2,TRBV7-3,16,CASSLTSQENTGELFF
NA,TRBJ2-7,TRBV5-1,15,CASSGGHLQDNEQYF
NA,TRBJ1-2,TRBV28,13,CASSLAALYGYTF
NA,TRBJ1-1,TRBV6-5,13,CASSYRDRAPAFF
NA,TRBJ2-3,TRBV7-2,16,CASSLSPLPGGYTQYF
many,TRBJ1-1,TRBV7-6,13,CASSLEGGLEAFF
NA,TRBJ2-2,TRBV7-8,15,CASSLVGDGTGELFF
few,TRBJ2-1,TRBV25-1,14,CASSDSGTLNEQFF
few,TRBJ1-2,TRBV7-8,15,CASSLNGQGNYGYTF
few,TRBJ2-1,TRBV18,16,CASSLNSYGGNNEQFF
many,TRBJ2-7,TRBV12-3/TRBV12-4,14,CASSARVQSDEQYF
many,TRBJ2-5,TRBV7-7,16,CASSRNSRGSAETQYF
few,TRBJ2-2,TRBV12-3/TRBV12-4,20,CASSPHQRGGSFRNTGELFF
few,TRBJ2-5,TRBV12-3/TRBV12-4,14,CASRGDGYRETQYF
many,TRBJ1-2,TRBV5-1,13,CASSLLAGDGYTF
NA,TRBJ1-1,TRBV5-1,14,CASSLSEWPTEAFF
many,TRBJ2-7,TRBV29-1,17,CSVEGSSGGPITYEQYF
few,TRBJ2-6,TRBV20-1,14,CSASDFSGANVLTF
few,TRBJ2-4,TRBV20-1,14,CSAARVGDGDIQYF
NA,TRBJ2-1,TRBV7-2,13,CASSFRSSREQFF
many,TRBJ2-7,TRBV20-1,13,CSADPSDPYEQYF
few,TRBJ2-5,TRBV12-5,13,CASGLGKQETQYF
many,TRBJ2-7,TRBV7-9,11,CASSPLDEQYF
NA,TRBJ2-2,TRBV11-2,15,CASSLDRESTGELFF
NA,TRBJ1-1,TRBV7-2,16,CASSPSSGIRNTEAFF
NA,TRBJ2-1,TRBV5-1,16,CASSSPIGSGVNEQFF
NA,TRBJ2-3,TRBV5-6,16,CASSSRLAGLTDTQYF
many,TRBJ2-5,TRBV7-6,14,CASSGVPSGETQYF
few,TRBJ1-4,TRBV15,14,CATSRLGVDEKLFF
NA,TRBJ2-1,TRBV15,15,CATSSPGAAYNEQFF
once,TRBJ1-3,TRBV4-1,14,CASSQGPAGNTIYF
many,TRBJ2-7,TRBV6-5,13,CASRGQGRYEQYF
many,TRBJ2-5,TRBV5-6,12,CASSLGTIRQYF
few,TRBJ1-5,TRBV12-3/TRBV12-4,14,CASSLSGGLGPQHF
NA,TRBJ2-1,TRBV20-1,15,CSAHGGGGERNEQFF
NA,TRBJ2-1,TRBV4-2,17,CASSQTVGGRVENEQFF
many,TRBJ2-1,TRBV5-1,15,CASSFDRVPYNEQFF
NA,TRBJ2-3,TRBV29-1,16,CSVVQRRGALTDTQYF